What follows are 30 T cell receptor beta chains derived from one specimen sequenced in a study of cytotoxic CD8 clonotypes in ibrutinib-treated CLL. This table comes from immunoSEQ multiplex PCR, and its TCRdb copy is limited to in-frame clones, with some not included. Of over 120,000 clones in the sample, over 60% were seen once. The specimen comprised PBMCs, sampled after 12 months of ibrutinib treatment. Receptors were obtained from a human donor with chronic lymphocytic leukemia.

The chain has TRBV15 and TRBJ1-1; D not resolved. The CDR3 extends over 14 amino acids. CDR1 LNHNV and CDR2 YYDKDF come from the germline V gene (reference sequence). V was pared by 0 bases and J by 5 bases, with 10 bases between. CDR3 in DNA: TGTGCCACCAGCAGAGAGACCCGTGTTACTGAAGCTTTCTTT. Encoded protein: CATSRETRVTEAFF.

The chain combines TRBV19 with TRBJ2-2; D possibly uses TRBD1 or TRBD2 (5 bases each). Trimming took 4 bases from V and 0 from J, leaving 9 bases between them. CDR1 is LNHDA and CDR2 is SQIVND in the germline V gene (reference sequence). This CDR3 is 15 amino acids long. The CDR3 DNA reads TGTGCCAGTAGTAAGGGACCGTCGAACACCGGGGAGCTGTTTTTT. Translated, it gives CASSKGPSNTGELFF. Based on the CDR3 plus reference TRBV19 and TRBJ2-2, the full variable domain is DGGITQSPKYLFRKEGQNVTLSCEQNLNHDAMYWYRQDPGQGLRLIYYSQIVNDFQKGDIAEGYSVSREKKESFPLTVTSAQKNPTAFYLCASSKGPSNTGELFFGEGSRLTVL.

The chain carries TRBV7-6 and TRBJ2-3; 10 bases are a match to TRBD1. The J segment lost 5 bases and the V segment lost 1 base, leaving 3 bases of the junction unmatched. The germline V gene encodes CDR1 SGHVS and CDR2 FNYEAQ. This CDR3 is built from 15 residues. CDR3 amino acids: CASSLVGTGVDTQYF. CDR3 sequence (DNA): TGTGCCAGCAGCTTAGTCGGGACAGGGGTAGATACGCAGTATTTT.

This clone occurred a few times. One end of the junction is discordant with germline, which a read error may explain. This chain connects TRBV27 to TRBJ1-2; 8 bases are shared with TRBD1. CDR3 length: 14 amino acids. The V gene's germline CDR1 is MNHEY and CDR2 SMNVEV (reference sequence). CDR3 nucleotide sequence: TGTGCCAGCGCAGGGACAGGAGGAAACTTTGGCTACACCTTC. It encodes CASAGTGGNFGYTF.

The V and J genes are TRBV4-1 and TRBJ2-6; D remains ambiguous. Germline-derived CDR1 and CDR2 are MGHRA and YSYEKL. V was shortened by 3 bases and J by 0 bases, with 12 bases between the two germline ends. The CDR3 runs to 17 residues. The CDR3 region is CASSQAALSSGANVLTF. Written as DNA, the CDR3 is TGCGCCAGCAGCCAGGCAGCTTTGAGCTCTGGGGCCAACGTCCTGACTTTC.

The chain combines TRBV25-1 with TRBJ2-7, with TRBD1 matching over 7 bases. Germline CDR1 MGHDK, CDR2 SYGVNS. V was pared by 7 bases and J by 5 bases, with 8 bases of the junction left unmatched. This CDR3 has 13 amino acids. CDR3: CASMGRGNHEQYF. As DNA, the CDR3 is TGTGCCAGCATGGGCAGGGGGAACCACGAGCAGTACTTC.

Points on this clone: Other DNA sequences in this sample translate to the same CDR3. The rearrangement links TRBV6-6 to TRBJ2-5, with a possible D match to TRBD1 (5 bases). Germline-derived CDR1 and CDR2 are MNHNY and SVGAGI (reference sequence). The V gene lost 3 bases and the J gene lost 3 bases, with 8 bases spanning the gap. The CDR3 sequence is 13 residues long. The CDR3 DNA sequence: TGTGCCAGCAGTTATTCCAGGGAAGAGACCCAGTACTTC. It specifies CASSYSREETQYF.

The CDR3 DNA reads TGCGCCAGCACTGACGGACAGGGAAACTCCGGGGAGCTGTTTTTT. It encodes CASTDGQGNSGELFF. The chain joins TRBV5-1 to TRBJ2-2; 8 nucleotides agree with TRBD1. CDR3 length: 15 residues. Trimming cost V 6 bases and J 6 bases; bases outside gene matches: 10. CDR1 is SGHRS, CDR2 YFSETQ, per germline.

This chain connects TRBV5-1 to TRBJ2-5; a weak D match, TRBD2 (5 bases). Germline values: CDR1 SGHRS, CDR2 YFSETQ. V gave up 0 bases and J gave up 5 bases, with 20 bases separating them. The CDR3 totals 17 residues. CDR3 nucleotide sequence: TGCGCCAGCAGCTTGGATCGGGGTTTAGCAAAAGAGGAGACCCAGTACTTC. Encoded protein: CASSLDRGLAKEETQYF.

The chain is built from TRBV2 and TRBJ1-5, with D maybe TRBD1 (6 bases). The CDR3 runs to 13 residues. V was shortened by 8 bases and J by 4 bases, with 12 bases between the two germline ends. Germline lookup yields CDR1 SNHLY and CDR2 FYNNEI. The DNA for the CDR3 is TGTGCCAGCCACCGGGACATTAATCAGCCCCAGCATTTT. It yields the protein CASHRDINQPQHF. Based on the CDR3 plus reference TRBV2 and TRBJ1-5, the full variable domain is EPEVTQTPSHQVTQMGQEVILRCVPISNHLYFYWYRQILGQKVEFLVSFYNNEISEKSEIFDDQFSVERPDGSNFTLKIRSTKLEDSAMYFCASHRDINQPQHFGDGTRLSIL.

This clone was counted a single time. The chain joins TRBV27 to TRBJ1-2; the match to TRBD1 covers 10 bases. Trimming cost V 4 bases and J 7 bases; bases outside gene matches: 15. This CDR3 region has 17 residues. In germline, CDR1 is MNHEY, CDR2 SMNVEV (reference sequence). The CDR3 is CASSSSPTGQGNRGYTF. CDR3 bases: TGTGCCAGCAGTTCGAGCCCTACGGGACAGGGGAACCGTGGCTACACCTTC.

The chain is built from TRBV4-3 and TRBJ2-7; TRBD2 matches at 8 bases. V trimming: 0 bases; J trimming: 3 bases; junction bases outside the gene matches: 7. CDR3 length: 16 residues. CDR1 is LGHNA and CDR2 is YSLEER in the germline V gene. CDR3 protein: CASSQDLAGYNYEQYF. The CDR3, as DNA: TGCGCCAGCAGCCAAGATCTAGCGGGTTATAACTACGAGCAGTACTTC.

The chain uses TRBV5-4 and TRBJ2-7, with D possibly TRBD2 on 6 matching bases. CDR1 SGHNT and CDR2 YYREEE come from the germline V gene (reference sequence). CDR3 size: 15 residues. V gave up 3 bases and J gave up 1 base, with 14 bases separating them. The CDR3: CASSSGLLSSYEQYF. CDR3 bases: TGTGCCAGCAGCTCAGGACTATTATCATCCTACGAGCAGTACTTC.

The V gene is TRBV5-5, the J gene TRBJ2-7; TRBD1 matches at 9 bases. The germline V gene has CDR1 SGHKS and CDR2 YYEKEE (reference sequence). The CDR3 covers 14 residues. The trim removed 4 bases at V and 4 bases at J, leaving 6 bases unmatched. This CDR3 reads CASSEGQGYYEQYF. The CDR3, as DNA: TGTGCCAGCAGCGAGGGACAGGGATATTACGAGCAGTACTTC.

V usage is TRBV27 and J usage is TRBJ2-1, with 14 bases aligning to TRBD2. After removal of 5 bases from V and 7 bases from J, the junction contained 16 bases not matched to a gene. This CDR3 is 19 amino acids long. Germline CDR1 and CDR2: MNHEY and SMNVEV (reference sequence). CDR3 in amino acids: CASSANIPGLAGEMNEQFF. Written as DNA, the CDR3 is TGTGCCAGCAGTGCGAACATACCGGGACTAGCGGGAGAGATGAATGAGCAGTTCTTC.

V gene TRBV30 combines with J gene TRBJ2-2; 8 positions agree with TRBD2. The V gene's germline CDR1 is GTSNPN and CDR2 SVGIG (reference sequence). CDR3 length equals 13 residues. The V segment lost 4 bases and the J segment 2 bases; nucleotides outside the gene matches: 0. The CDR3 DNA sequence: TGTGCCTGGATAGCGGGAAACACCGGGGAGCTGTTTTTT. Its translation is CAWIAGNTGELFF. Full variable domain (outside the CDR3, taken from reference TRBV30 and TRBJ2-2): SQTIHQWPATLVQPVGSPLSLECTVEGTSNPNLYWYRQAAGRGLQLLFYSVGIGQISSEVPQNLSASRPQDRQFILSSKKLLLSDSGFYLCAWIAGNTGELFFGEGSRLTVL.

This rearrangement joins TRBV7-9 to TRBJ2-6; possible D gene TRBD2, 7 bases. This CDR3 comprises 15 residues. Germline CDR1 and CDR2: SEHNR and FQNEAQ (reference sequence). The germline V and J ends were trimmed by 5 bases and 11 bases, with 19 bases remaining between them. CDR3 in DNA: TGTGCCAGCAGCAACCGGGGGGCCGCTCAACACGTCCTGACTTTC. Protein product: CASSNRGAAQHVLTF. The full variable domain, its missing parts supplied by reference TRBV7-9 and TRBJ2-6, is DTGVSQNPRHKITKRGQNVTFRCDPISEHNRLYWYRQTLGQGPEFLTYFQNEAQLEKSRLLSDRFSAERPKGSFSTLEIQRTEQGDSAMYLCASSNRGAAQHVLTFGAGSRLTVL.

The J gene is TRBJ2-7, the V gene TRBV27; weak D call: TRBD1 (6 bases). The CDR3 length is 13 residues. The ends were cut back, 3 bases at V and 7 bases at J, with 13 bases in the middle. Germline CDR1 MNHEY, CDR2 SMNVEV (reference sequence). The CDR3 region is CASSFQGLGEQYF. The CDR3 DNA reads TGTGCCAGCAGTTTTCAGGGGCTAGGGGAGCAGTACTTC.

The gene calls are TRBV5-1 and TRBJ1-1; a weak D match, TRBD1 (5 bases). V was cut by 0 bases and J by 11 bases, with 11 bases left in between. In germline, CDR1 is SGHRS, CDR2 YFSETQ. The CDR3 covers 12 residues. The CDR3 here is CASSLEGLRAFF. The CDR3 region has the DNA TGCGCCAGCAGCTTGGAGGGGCTTCGGGCTTTCTTT.

The CDR3 sequence is CASSVNPDGGGTGELFF. The CDR3 DNA reads as TGCGCCAGCAGCGTTAACCCCGACGGAGGGGGCACCGGGGAGCTGTTTTTT. The chain links TRBV5-1 to TRBJ2-2; possibly TRBD1 or TRBD2 for D (6 bases each). Germline V gene lookup returns CDR1 SGHRS and CDR2 YFSETQ. The V gene lost 4 bases and the J gene lost 4 bases, with 20 bases spanning the gap. This CDR3 spans 17 amino acids.

Here the CDR3 reads CASRNSRQDEQYF. As DNA, the CDR3 is TGTGCCAGCAGGAACTCCCGACAGGATGAGCAGTACTTC. The rearrangement joins TRBV6-5 to TRBJ2-7; D possibly corresponds to TRBD1 (6 bases). The ends were cut back, 6 bases at V and 7 bases at J, with 16 bases in the middle. This CDR3 is 13 amino acids long. CDR1 MNHEY and CDR2 SVGAGI come from the germline V gene.

The rearrangement uses TRBV2 and TRBJ1-2, with TRBD1 as a possible D gene (6 bases). The CDR3 covers 18 residues. V lost 4 bases, J lost 0 bases, and 21 bases lay in between. The germline V gene encodes CDR1 SNHLY and CDR2 FYNNEI. The CDR3: CASSAKILNRETNYGYTF. The CDR3 DNA sequence: TGTGCCAGCAGTGCAAAAATATTAAACAGGGAAACTAACTATGGCTACACCTTC.

The chain is built from TRBV5-4 and TRBJ1-1; D remains unclear. Germline CDR1 SGHNT, CDR2 YYREEE (reference sequence). This CDR3 is built from 15 residues. Trimming took 0 bases from V and 0 from J, leaving 9 bases between them. The CDR3 sequence is CASSLAGEMNTEAFF. CDR3 nucleotides: TGTGCCAGCAGCTTGGCTGGAGAAATGAACACTGAAGCTTTCTTT.

The rearrangement joins TRBV29-1 to TRBJ2-7; D gene unclear. CDR1 SQVTM and CDR2 ANQGSEA come from the germline V gene. The CDR3 sequence is 13 residues long. The V and J ends lost 6 bases and 0 bases respectively, with 12 bases between them. The DNA of the CDR3 is TGCAGCGTCAGAACACGGAACTCCTACGAGCAGTACTTC. Its protein is CSVRTRNSYEQYF.

V is TRBV4-2 and J is TRBJ2-5; D is possibly TRBD1 (5 bases). The CDR3 loop spans 14 amino acids. Trimming stripped 4 bases from V and 2 bases from J, with 11 bases between. Germline V CDR1 and CDR2: LGHNA, YNFKEQ. CDR3 in amino acids: CASSRGVGQETQYF. In nucleotides, the CDR3 is TGTGCCAGCAGCCGGGGCGTGGGGCAAGAGACCCAGTACTTC.

This chain joins TRBV5-1 and TRBJ2-1; 10 nucleotides line up with TRBD2. This CDR3 has 17 amino acids. Trimming took 0 bases from V and 7 from J; bases not matched to a gene: 10. Germline V gene data show CDR1 as SGHRS and CDR2 as YFSETQ. The CDR3 here is CASSLATLAGVGNEQFF. CDR3 sequence (DNA): TGCGCCAGCAGCTTGGCCACCCTAGCGGGAGTAGGAAATGAGCAGTTCTTC.

The chain employs TRBV28 and TRBJ2-7, with TRBD2 identical over 7 bases. The CDR3 consists of 15 residues. The germline V gene encodes CDR1 MDHEN and CDR2 SYDVKM. J gave up 0 bases and V 6 bases, and 8 bases lay outside the gene matches. CDR3 DNA: TGTGCCAGCAGCGTCCGGGGGGAGAACTCCTACGAGCAGTACTTC. This translates into CASSVRGENSYEQYF.

The sample holds one count of this clone. This chain joins TRBV5-5 and TRBJ1-4; D gene ambiguous. In germline, CDR1 is SGHKS, CDR2 YYEKEE (reference sequence). The CDR3 covers 14 residues. V lost 0 bases to trimming and J lost 6 bases, with 9 bases between them. The CDR3 spells CASSLDLNDEKLFF. The DNA for the CDR3 is TGTGCCAGCAGCTTGGATCTCAACGATGAAAAACTGTTTTTT.

J is TRBJ2-3 and V is TRBV1; no check of the table's D call, TRBD2, against the DNA was made. TRBV1 is assigned pseudogene status. The length of the CDR3 is 21 residues. DNA of the CDR3: TGCACCAGCAGCCAAGATCGGGGGCAACTCCTAGCGGGAGGGCGTGAAGATACGCAGTATTTT. Residues: CTSSQDRGQLLAGGREDTQYF.

V usage is TRBV11-2 and J usage is TRBJ2-1, with 9 bases fitting TRBD2. CDR1 is SGHAT, CDR2 FQNNGV, per germline. This CDR3 spans 18 amino acids. V shed 5 bases and J 0 bases; nucleotides not matched to a gene: 11. As DNA, the CDR3 is TGTGCCAGCAGCCCCACCCCCCTAGCGGGAAGCTCCTACAATGAGCAGTTCTTC. Protein sequence: CASSPTPLAGSSYNEQFF.